These 5 T cell receptor beta chains were sequenced from one sample in a study of cytomegalovirus exposure and HLA in healthy donors. The study ran its PCR with 60 Vbeta and 13 Jbeta primers. Libraries were prepared by immunoSEQ multiplex PCR; TCRdb keeps only in-frame clonotypes and omits some of them. The sample carries 150,000 to 200,000 clones, around 77% recorded once. Specimen: PBMCs. These receptors all stem from a woman in her twenties or thirties in good health and CMV-seropositive.

This clone came up a few times. The chain joins TRBV4-3 to TRBJ2-1; D is unclear. CDR1 and CDR2 (germline): LGHNA, YSLEER. CDR3 length equals 14 residues. Trimming took 3 bases from V and 5 from J, leaving 11 bases between them. For the CDR3, the DNA is TGCGCCAGCAGCCAGAGCCTGGTAAACAATGAGCAGTTCTTC. Translating it yields CASSQSLVNNEQFF.

The chain recombines TRBV6-1 with TRBJ1-2; 8 bases are shared with TRBD1. With 6 bases clipped from V and 5 bases from J, the junction kept 5 bases outside the gene matches. The CDR3 totals 13 residues. Germline CDR1 MNHNS, CDR2 SASEGT. CDR3 in DNA: TGTGCCAGCAGAGCAGGGGGCGTGTATGGCTACACCTTC. Residues: CASRAGGVYGYTF.

The chain joins TRBV29-1 to TRBJ2-1; a possible D gene is TRBD2 (5 bases). Trimming took off 1 base at V and 7 bases at J, with 14 bases between the two ends. This CDR3 has 14 residues. CDR1 and CDR2 from the germline V gene are SQVTM and ANQGSEA. Here the CDR3 DNA reads TGCAGCGTTGAAGGTCGAATAGCGAAAAATGAGCAGTTCTTC. This translates into CSVEGRIAKNEQFF.

The count of this clone is one. The chain has TRBV9 and TRBJ1-6; D is uncertain. With 1 base removed from V and 5 bases from J, the gap between germline ends came to 7 bases. The CDR3 is 14 residues long. Looked up from germline, CDR1 is SGDLS and CDR2 is YYNGEE. The CDR3 is CASSVISDNSPLHF. CDR3 DNA: TGTGCCAGCAGCGTAATCAGTGATAATTCACCCCTCCACTTT.

This clone was observed a handful of times. CDR3 region: CASSLTSGGSLYEQYF. The CDR3 region has the DNA TGTGCCAGCAGCTTGACTAGCGGGGGGTCGTTGTACGAGCAGTACTTC. The V and J genes are TRBV7-2 and TRBJ2-7; 13 nucleotides line up with TRBD2. The CDR3 is made up of 16 amino acids. V lost 3 bases to trimming and J lost 4 bases; unmatched junction nucleotides: 6. The germline gives CDR1 SGHTA, CDR2 FQGNSA.